This TCR beta chain was identified during a study of CD8+ T cells in alopecia areata. Study-level background: Tofacitinib was taken orally by treated patients, and the dose was 5 to 10 mg twice daily.

Sequencing relied on a cDNA template that was reverse transcribed from extracted RNA. Data came from immunoSEQ multiplex PCR; TCRdb stores just in-frame clones and leaves some out. The sample contains a few hundred thousand clones, 67% of which appear only once. With respect to this clone: Its antigen remains unknown.

PBMCs, the starting material, were the source of sorted CD4+ and CD8+ T cells. CDR1 is KGHSH and CDR2 is LQKENI in the germline V gene. The CDR3 runs 13 residues. The germline V and J ends were trimmed by 1 base and 4 bases, with 5 bases remaining between them. Study conclusions and caveats: The study found higher clonality in lesional than normal scalp, especially in alopecia totalis/universalis.

Sample: CD4+ T cells sorted from blood, taken at week 0. This chain connects TRBV18 to TRBJ1-5; D call uncertain. The clonotype originates from a human donor with alopecia areata. The chain's CDR3 is CASSPQGNQPQHF. DNA for the CDR3: TGTGCCAGCTCACCACAGGGTAATCAGCCCCAGCATTTT.